One and the same sample provided the 29 T cell receptor beta chains below, sequenced in a study of CD8+ T cells in alopecia areata. RNA extraction and reverse transcription yielded cDNA as sequencing template. This table comes from immunoSEQ multiplex PCR, and its TCRdb copy is limited to in-frame clones, with some not included. The table includes around 140,000 clones, roughly 48% detected once. The sample consisted of CD4+ T cells sorted from blood. These receptors were obtained from a human donor with alopecia areata.

The genes are TRBV7-3 and TRBJ2-2, with TRBD1 as a possible D gene (5 bases). Germline CDR1 and CDR2: SGHTA and FQGTGA. The CDR3 covers 16 residues. The germline V and J ends were trimmed by 1 base and 8 bases, with 17 bases remaining between them. The CDR3 sequence is CASSLIGQGRGGELFF. The CDR3 region has the DNA TGTGCCAGCAGCTTAATAGGGCAGGGCAGAGGTGGGGAGCTGTTTTTT.

The V gene is TRBV6-5, the J gene TRBJ2-7; D gene unclear. Germline V lookup: CDR1 MNHEY, CDR2 SVGAGI. Trimming removed 6 bases from V and 2 bases from J, with 8 bases in between. This CDR3 is 12 amino acids long. Here the CDR3 DNA reads TGTGCCAGCAGGTCTCGTACCTACGAGCAGTACTTC. Translated: CASRSRTYEQYF.

The sample holds a few counts of this clone. V and J are TRBV29-1 and TRBJ2-6, with unresolved D. V lost 6 bases, J lost 1 base, and 7 bases lay in between. The CDR3 totals 13 residues. Germline V gene data show CDR1 as SQVTM and CDR2 as ANQGSEA. CDR3 residues: CSVHSSGANVLTF. The CDR3 DNA reads TGCAGCGTCCACTCTTCTGGGGCCAACGTCCTGACTTTC.

The chain employs TRBV27 and TRBJ2-1; 12 bases are a match to TRBD2. CDR3 size: 19 residues. J was trimmed by 5 bases and V by 5 bases; bases with no gene match: 16. The germline CDR1 and CDR2 sequences are MNHEY and SMNVEV (reference sequence). CDR3 coding DNA: TGTGCCAGCAGTCGACGACTAGCGGGAGCACCCGCTCAAGACAATGAGCAGTTCTTC. It is translated as CASSRRLAGAPAQDNEQFF.

This clone has more than one count but fewer than ten. The chain recombines TRBV9 with TRBJ2-7; unclear D gene. The CDR3 is 15 residues long. Germline values: CDR1 SGDLS, CDR2 YYNGEE. The ends were cut back, 2 bases at V and 3 bases at J, with 15 bases in the middle. The CDR3 nucleotides read TGTGCCAGCAGCGTCGCCCCAAACTCAGGCTACGAGCAGTACTTC. It is translated as CASSVAPNSGYEQYF.

The chain combines TRBV6-5 with TRBJ2-7; D is ambiguous. Trimming removed 4 bases from V and 2 bases from J, with 12 bases in between. Germline loops: CDR1 MNHEY, CDR2 SVGAGI. The CDR3 extends over 14 amino acids. Written as DNA, the CDR3 is TGTGCCAGCAGTTGGGTGGGTCCGCCCTACGAGCAGTACTTC. It codes for CASSWVGPPYEQYF.

The V gene is TRBV29-1, the J gene TRBJ2-7, with 7 bases fitting TRBD1. Germline CDR1 SQVTM, CDR2 ANQGSEA. Trimming at V came to 6 bases and at J to 1 base, leaving 9 bases not matched to a gene. This CDR3 spans 14 amino acids. Here the CDR3 DNA reads TGCAGCGTCGGACGACAGGGCCGGTCCTACGAGCAGTACTTC. Translation gives CSVGRQGRSYEQYF.

The table lists this clone with a few counts. The chain employs TRBV28 and TRBJ1-2; the D gene is possibly TRBD1 (5 bases). Germline lookup yields CDR1 MDHEN and CDR2 SYDVKM. The CDR3 has 14 residues. Trimming cost V 6 bases and J 2 bases, with 13 bases left between them. Written as DNA, the CDR3 is TGTGCCAGCAGGGGAACGACAGCGAACTATGGCTACACCTTC. As protein: CASRGTTANYGYTF.

V usage is TRBV7-3 and J usage is TRBJ2-2; 9 bases line up with TRBD2. Trimming removed 3 bases from V and 6 bases from J; junction bases left unmatched: 5. This CDR3 contains 15 residues. Per germline, CDR1 SGHTA and CDR2 FQGTGA. CDR3: CASSLYSGGPGELFF. The DNA for the CDR3 is TGTGCCAGCAGCTTGTATAGCGGGGGTCCCGGGGAGCTGTTTTTT. Full variable domain (outside the CDR3, taken from reference TRBV7-3 and TRBJ2-2): GAGVSQTPSNKVTEKGKYVELRCDPISGHTALYWYRQSLGQGPEFLIYFQGTGAADDSGLPNDRFFAVRPEGSVSTLKIQRTERGDSAVYLCASSLYSGGPGELFFGEGSRLTVL.

J is TRBJ2-7 and V is TRBV25-1; weak D call: TRBD2 (5 bases). V was shortened by 4 bases and J by 3 bases, with 10 bases between the two germline ends. Germline CDR1 reads MGHDK; CDR2 reads SYGVNS. The CDR3 loop spans 13 amino acids. The CDR3 sequence is CASSGVGNYEQYF. The CDR3 DNA reads as TGTGCCAGCAGTGGGGTCGGGAACTACGAGCAGTACTTC.

The gene calls are TRBV20-1 and TRBJ2-2; 7 bases fit TRBD2. CDR1 DFQATT and CDR2 SNEGSKA come from the germline V gene (reference sequence). The CDR3 has 11 amino acids. Germline trimming cut 6 bases from V and 6 bases from J; bases unmatched to any gene: 1. CDR3 in DNA: TGCAGTGCGCGGGGGTCCGGGGAGCTGTTTTTT. This gives the protein CSARGSGELFF.

J is TRBJ2-1 and V is TRBV2; the match to TRBD2 covers 15 bases. Germline CDR1 is SNHLY and CDR2 is FYNNEI. The trim removed 5 bases at V and 9 bases at J, leaving 8 bases unmatched. CDR3 size: 16 residues. CDR3 loop: CASSLWTSGRASEQFF. DNA of the CDR3: TGTGCCAGCAGTCTATGGACTAGCGGGAGGGCCAGTGAGCAGTTCTTC.

The chain recombines TRBV18 with TRBJ1-1; D not certain. V lost 8 bases to trimming and J lost 1 base, with 11 bases between them. The CDR3 runs 13 residues. Germline CDR1 KGHSH, CDR2 LQKENI. The CDR3: CASEIQRNTEAFF. In nucleotides, the CDR3 is TGTGCCAGCGAAATACAAAGGAACACTGAAGCTTTCTTT.

V is TRBV28 and J is TRBJ2-7; TRBD2 matches at 7 bases. Germline lookup yields CDR1 MDHEN and CDR2 SYDVKM. This CDR3 is 12 amino acids long. J gave up 6 bases and V 5 bases, and 4 bases lay outside the gene matches. CDR3 sequence reads: CASSLGGFEQYF. In nucleotides, the CDR3 is TGTGCCAGCAGTCTGGGAGGGTTCGAGCAGTACTTC.

This clone was recorded once. The chain uses TRBV6-5 and TRBJ2-1; D is undetermined. There are 12 residues in the CDR3. Per germline, CDR1 MNHEY and CDR2 SVGAGI. V lost 6 bases and J 5 bases, leaving 8 bases between the germline ends. The CDR3, as DNA: TGTGCCAGCAGGGACGGCCACAATGAGCAGTTCTTC. It codes for CASRDGHNEQFF.

The CDR3 nucleotides read TGTGCCAGCAGCCCAACCGGGTCGAGCACAGATACGCAGTATTTT. Translating it yields CASSPTGSSTDTQYF. The genes are TRBV7-9 and TRBJ2-3; no clear D gene. CDR1 is SEHNR and CDR2 is FQNEAQ in the germline V gene (reference sequence). The CDR3 extends over 15 amino acids. Trimming removed 5 bases from V and 0 bases from J, with 12 bases in between.

This rearrangement joins TRBV9 to TRBJ2-1, with 12 bases that match TRBD2. CDR1 is SGDLS and CDR2 is YYNGEE in the germline V gene. Germline trimming cut 2 bases from V and 6 bases from J; bases unmatched to any gene: 3. This CDR3 comprises 15 residues. CDR3 nucleotides: TGTGCCAGCAGCGTTCTACTAGCGGGAGGCAATGAGCAGTTCTTC. It translates to CASSVLLAGGNEQFF.

The chain carries TRBV29-1 and TRBJ2-3; D gene unclear. Looked up from germline, CDR1 is SQVTM and CDR2 is ANQGSEA. The CDR3 sequence is 18 residues long. Trimming left V 5 bases short and J 0 bases short, with 24 bases between. This chain's CDR3 is CSVPGPLGGGVSTDTQYF. DNA for the CDR3: TGCAGCGTTCCCGGCCCTCTCGGTGGTGGGGTTAGCACAGATACGCAGTATTTT.

Details on this clone: This specimen includes other DNA sequences encoding the same CDR3. Written as DNA, the CDR3 is TGCAGCGTTAACCCAGGAGGGGGGGAGACCCAGTACTTC. It is translated as CSVNPGGGETQYF. The V gene is TRBV29-1, the J gene TRBJ2-5, with D possibly being TRBD1 or TRBD2 (6 bases each). The germline V gene has CDR1 SQVTM and CDR2 ANQGSEA. The CDR3 is 13 residues long. V was trimmed by 5 bases and J by 5 bases, leaving 15 bases between them.

This chain connects TRBV5-1 to TRBJ2-2, with a tentative D call TRBD2 (6 bases). Trimming shortened V by 0 bases and J by 4 bases, and 10 bases separated the two germline ends. This CDR3 has 15 residues. The V gene's germline CDR1 is SGHRS and CDR2 YFSETQ. The CDR3 is CASSLAEGGTGELFF. DNA of the CDR3: TGCGCCAGCAGCTTGGCGGAGGGTGGCACCGGGGAGCTGTTTTTT.

This clone was picked up one time. V gene TRBV29-1 combines with J gene TRBJ1-2; TRBD1 agrees at 7 bases. CDR3 length: 11 amino acids. Trimming removed 4 bases from V and 8 bases from J; junction bases left unmatched: 4. CDR1 is SQVTM, CDR2 ANQGSEA, per germline. CDR3 protein: CSVGQGNGYTF. The CDR3 DNA is TGCAGCGTTGGACAGGGTAACGGCTACACCTTC.

This clone appeared a single time. The chain carries TRBV6-5 and TRBJ2-2; D perhaps matches TRBD1 (6 bases). V was trimmed by 7 bases and J by 3 bases, leaving 12 bases between them. The CDR3 length is 14 residues. Germline-derived CDR1 and CDR2 are MNHEY and SVGAGI. DNA of the CDR3: TGTGCCAGCAAAAGGGACAAACACACCGGGGAGCTGTTTTTT. It specifies CASKRDKHTGELFF.

V is TRBV30 and J is TRBJ1-4; D is perhaps TRBD1 (5 bases). Germline CDR1 and CDR2: GTSNPN and SVGIG (reference sequence). The CDR3 consists of 16 residues. The V gene lost 0 bases and the J gene lost 8 bases, with 19 bases spanning the gap. CDR3 amino acids: CAWSVAALGPREKLFF. The DNA of the CDR3 is TGTGCCTGGAGTGTAGCGGCGTTGGGACCCCGGGAAAAACTGTTTTTT.

DNA of the CDR3: TGTGCCAGCAGCCAAGATCCCCCTAGCGGGAACACAGATACGCAGTATTTT. Translating it yields CASSQDPPSGNTDTQYF. The V gene is TRBV4-2, the J gene TRBJ2-3; 9 bases match TRBD2. Germline lookup yields CDR1 LGHNA and CDR2 YNFKEQ. This CDR3 has 17 amino acids. J was trimmed by 2 bases and V by 0 bases; bases with no gene match: 6.

This clone was recorded only once. The chain links TRBV20-1 to TRBJ2-7; D is ambiguous. This CDR3 is 11 amino acids long. Germline CDR1 and CDR2: DFQATT and SNEGSKA (reference sequence). The V end was cut by 4 bases, the J end by 6 bases, with 10 bases between. The CDR3 is CSANLVSEQYF. The DNA for the CDR3 is TGCAGTGCTAACCTAGTTAGCGAGCAGTACTTC.

The CDR3 DNA reads TGTGCCAGCAGTTTCGCGGGAGGGCTATACAATGAGCAGTTCTTC. Its translation is CASSFAGGLYNEQFF. V gene TRBV28 combines with J gene TRBJ2-1; 9 positions match TRBD2. The V and J ends lost 3 bases and 4 bases, in that order; junction bases with no gene match: 4. Germline V gene lookup returns CDR1 MDHEN and CDR2 SYDVKM. CDR3 length equals 15 residues.

The chain uses TRBV6-5 and TRBJ1-1; D may be TRBD1 (5 bases). Germline CDR1 MNHEY, CDR2 SVGAGI. V lost 6 bases to trimming and J lost 6 bases, with 11 bases between them. This CDR3 is 12 amino acids long. CDR3 nucleotides: TGTGCCAGCAGCCTCCGGGGGGCTGAAGCTTTCTTT. It is translated as CASSLRGAEAFF.

The V and J genes are TRBV29-1 and TRBJ2-5; D not certain. The germline V gene has CDR1 SQVTM and CDR2 ANQGSEA. V lost 8 bases and J lost 5, with 15 bases in between. There are 12 residues in the CDR3. CDR3 loop: CSSVVGRETQYF. In DNA, the CDR3 is TGCAGCTCAGTGGTAGGACGGGAGACCCAGTACTTC. Filled out from reference TRBV29-1 and TRBJ2-5, the complete variable domain reads SAVISQKPSRDICQRGTSLTIQCQVDSQVTMMFWYRQQPGQSLTLIATANQGSEATYESGFVIDKFPISRPNLTFSTLTVSNMSPEDSSIYLCSSVVGRETQYFGPGTRLLVL.

This chain uses TRBV28 with TRBJ2-1, with 9 bases matching TRBD1. Germline CDR1 reads MDHEN; CDR2 reads SYDVKM. J lost 2 bases, V lost 2 bases, and 1 base had no gene match. CDR3 size: 15 residues. CDR3 sequence: CASSLRQGAYNEQFF. CDR3 DNA sequence: TGTGCCAGCAGTTTACGACAGGGGGCCTACAATGAGCAGTTCTTC.